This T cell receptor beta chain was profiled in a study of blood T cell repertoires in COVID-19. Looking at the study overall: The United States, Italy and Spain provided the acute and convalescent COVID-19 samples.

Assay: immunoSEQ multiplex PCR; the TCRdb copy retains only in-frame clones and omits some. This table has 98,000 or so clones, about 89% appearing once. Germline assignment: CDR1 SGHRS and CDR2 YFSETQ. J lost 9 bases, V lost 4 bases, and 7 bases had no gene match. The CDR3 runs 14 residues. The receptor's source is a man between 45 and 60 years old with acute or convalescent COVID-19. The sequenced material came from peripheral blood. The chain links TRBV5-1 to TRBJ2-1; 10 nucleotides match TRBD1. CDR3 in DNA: TGCGCCAGCAGCCTCCGGACAGGGGGTGGTGAGCAGTTCTTC. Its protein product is CASSLRTGGGEQFF.